Here is one T cell receptor (beta chain) with its context. Its antigen is as yet unknown. Just one base apart from a much larger clone, this may be a read error. The TCR beta profiling, which covered VDJ combination and CDR3 sequence, was carried out using genomic DNA as the template. TCRdb analysed the reads with MiXCR anew, one entry per CDR3 protein. The sample carries 200,000 or so distinct CDR3 sequences, around 47% recorded once. This record belongs to a study of CD8+CD57+ T cells in acquired aplastic anemia. General observations from the study: In common between the patients and the controls were approximately 30 CD8+ CDR3 sequences. Between patients and controls, CD8+ Simpson's diversity did not vary significantly.

The CDR3 contains 13 residues. CDR1 and CDR2 from the germline V gene are SGHNT and YYREEE (reference sequence). For sequencing, patients were chosen who had shown expansion of CD8+CD57+ cells by flow cytometry. Blood came from patients not yet given any therapy. The chain combines TRBV5-4 with TRBJ2-4, with a weak D call TRBD1 (5 bases). This sequence was found in a human donor with aplastic anemia. Sequencing input: sorted CD4+, CD8+, or CD8+CD57+ T cells (not recorded which) from PBMCs. DNA for the CDR3: TGTACCAGCAGCCACGACAGTAAAAACATTCAGTACTTC. This gives the protein CTSSHDSKNIQYF.